A selection of T cell receptor beta chains follows, all from one sample in a study of blood T cell repertoires in COVID-19. Clones were sequenced by immunoSEQ multiplex PCR, and TCRdb holds only the in-frame ones, with some missing. The table includes over 30,000 clones, 85% to 95% detected once. Sequencing was carried out using peripheral blood. These receptors all come from a human donor in a cohort sampled during active COVID-19. CDR3s include the opening cysteine and the closing phenylalanine or tryptophan. D genes are given only for firm matches. Where a row states a size, it is once, few, many or the class of an expanded clone; other rows omit it.

D gene: TRBD2; J gene: TRBJ2-7; clone size: NA; V gene: TRBV5-1; CDR3 protein: CASSFLTSGSSYEQYF; CDR3 DNA: TGCGCCAGCAGCTTCCTGACTAGCGGGAGCTCCTACGAGCAGTACTTC
D gene: TRBD1; J gene: TRBJ1-1; clone size: NA; V gene: TRBV19; CDR3 protein: CATSPTGDTEAFF; CDR3 DNA: TGTGCCACCTCACCGACAGGGGACACTGAAGCTTTCTTT
D gene: TRBD1; J gene: TRBJ2-3; clone size: NA; V gene: TRBV6-1; CDR3 protein: CASSEALGQGPTDTQYF; CDR3 DNA: TGTGCCAGCAGTGAAGCGCTTGGACAGGGTCCCACAGATACGCAGTATTTT
D gene: NA; J gene: TRBJ2-1; clone size: NA; V gene: TRBV4-3; CDR3 protein: CASSQDVGTGGNEQFF; CDR3 DNA: TGCGCCAGCAGCCAAGATGTGGGAACAGGCGGAAATGAGCAGTTCTTC
D gene: TRBD2; J gene: TRBJ2-1; clone size: NA; V gene: TRBV2; CDR3 protein: CASSGLAGRGGEQFF; CDR3 DNA: TGTGCCAGCAGTGGTCTAGCGGGACGGGGGGGTGAGCAGTTCTTC
D gene: NA; J gene: TRBJ2-7; clone size: NA; V gene: TRBV4-2; CDR3 protein: CASSQVREPYEQYF; CDR3 DNA: TGTGCCAGCAGCCAAGTCCGCGAACCCTACGAGCAGTACTTC
D gene: NA; J gene: TRBJ2-1; clone size: NA; V gene: TRBV7-9; CDR3 protein: CASSLVAGVKEQFF; CDR3 DNA: TGTGCCAGCAGCTTAGTGGCAGGGGTTAAGGAGCAGTTCTTC
D gene: TRBD1; J gene: TRBJ2-7; clone size: once; V gene: TRBV19; CDR3 protein: CATVDREDEQYF; CDR3 DNA: TGTGCCACCGTGGACAGGGAGGACGAGCAGTACTTC
D gene: TRBD1; J gene: TRBJ1-3; clone size: NA; V gene: TRBV13; CDR3 protein: CASSSRTGGSGNTIYF; CDR3 DNA: TGTGCCAGCAGCTCCCGGACAGGGGGCTCTGGAAACACCATATATTTT
D gene: NA; J gene: TRBJ1-2; clone size: NA; V gene: TRBV9; CDR3 protein: CASSVAQGGGDQIFYGYTF; CDR3 DNA: TGTGCCAGCAGCGTAGCCCAGGGCGGGGGCGATCAGATATTCTATGGCTACACCTTC
D gene: TRBD2; J gene: TRBJ2-1; clone size: NA; V gene: TRBV27; CDR3 protein: CASTLLAGDYNEQFF; CDR3 DNA: TGTGCCAGCACCCTCCTAGCGGGAGATTACAATGAGCAGTTCTTC
D gene: TRBD2; J gene: TRBJ2-1; clone size: NA; V gene: TRBV4-3; CDR3 protein: CASSQETSGLSYNEQFF; CDR3 DNA: TGCGCCAGCAGCCAAGAAACTAGCGGCCTCTCCTACAATGAGCAGTTCTTC
D gene: TRBD1; J gene: TRBJ1-4; clone size: NA; V gene: TRBV29-1; CDR3 protein: CSVVGTDRAASPTNEKLFF; CDR3 DNA: TGCAGCGTCGTCGGGACCGACAGGGCAGCAAGCCCGACTAATGAAAAACTGTTTTTT
D gene: TRBD1; J gene: TRBJ2-5; clone size: NA; V gene: TRBV5-5; CDR3 protein: CASSGGQGSYLTQYF; CDR3 DNA: TGTGCCAGCAGCGGGGGACAGGGGTCTTACCTGACCCAGTACTTC
D gene: NA; J gene: TRBJ1-3; clone size: NA; V gene: TRBV12-5; CDR3 protein: CASGSAGGNTIYF; CDR3 DNA: TGTGCTAGTGGTTCCGCGGGCGGAAACACCATATATTTT
D gene: TRBD2; J gene: TRBJ2-7; clone size: NA; V gene: TRBV7-9; CDR3 protein: CASSGLAGVEQYF; CDR3 DNA: TGTGCCAGCAGCGGACTAGCGGGAGTCGAGCAGTACTTC
D gene: NA; J gene: TRBJ2-5; clone size: NA; V gene: TRBV9; CDR3 protein: CASSVEASVETQYF; CDR3 DNA: TGTGCCAGCAGCGTAGAGGCTAGCGTAGAGACCCAGTACTTC
D gene: NA; J gene: TRBJ1-2; clone size: NA; V gene: TRBV10-3; CDR3 protein: CAISQTVGYGYTF; CDR3 DNA: TGTGCCATCAGTCAGACAGTCGGCTATGGCTACACCTTC
D gene: TRBD1; J gene: TRBJ2-7; clone size: NA; V gene: TRBV27; CDR3 protein: CASRLGTDYEQYF; CDR3 DNA: TGTGCCAGCAGGCTCGGGACAGACTACGAGCAGTACTTC
D gene: NA; J gene: TRBJ2-1; clone size: NA; V gene: TRBV2; CDR3 protein: CASSSYNEQFF; CDR3 DNA: TGTGCCAGCAGCTCTTACAATGAGCAGTTCTTC
D gene: TRBD1; J gene: TRBJ2-5; clone size: NA; V gene: TRBV7-8; CDR3 protein: CASSLRTGGPQETQYF; CDR3 DNA: TGTGCCAGCAGCCTAAGAACAGGGGGTCCTCAAGAGACCCAGTACTTC
D gene: NA; J gene: TRBJ2-7; clone size: NA; V gene: TRBV20-1; CDR3 protein: CSASLQAYEQYF; CDR3 DNA: TGCAGTGCTAGTTTACAGGCCTACGAGCAGTACTTC
D gene: NA; J gene: TRBJ2-1; clone size: NA; V gene: TRBV19; CDR3 protein: CASTPGDPYNEQFF; CDR3 DNA: TGTGCCAGTACCCCAGGGGACCCCTACAATGAGCAGTTCTTC
D gene: NA; J gene: TRBJ2-6; clone size: NA; V gene: TRBV18; CDR3 protein: CASSRGTPGANVLTF; CDR3 DNA: TGTGCCAGCTCACGAGGGACTCCTGGGGCCAACGTCCTGACTTTC
D gene: TRBD1; J gene: TRBJ1-1; clone size: NA; V gene: TRBV27; CDR3 protein: CASSLTGGVDTEAFF; CDR3 DNA: TGTGCCAGCAGTTTAACAGGGGGTGTGGACACTGAAGCTTTCTTT
D gene: TRBD2; J gene: TRBJ2-1; clone size: NA; V gene: TRBV6-5; CDR3 protein: CASGRVSGVVEQFF; CDR3 DNA: TGTGCCAGCGGAAGGGTTAGCGGGGTGGTGGAGCAGTTCTTC
D gene: TRBD2; J gene: TRBJ2-1; clone size: NA; V gene: TRBV6-4; CDR3 protein: CASSPGTSNEQFF; CDR3 DNA: TGTGCCAGCAGTCCCGGGACTAGCAATGAGCAGTTCTTC
D gene: NA; J gene: TRBJ1-1; clone size: NA; V gene: TRBV4-1; CDR3 protein: CASSQVAGWEAFF; CDR3 DNA: TGCGCCAGCAGCCAAGTGGCAGGCTGGGAAGCTTTCTTT
D gene: NA; J gene: TRBJ2-7; clone size: NA; V gene: TRBV28; CDR3 protein: CASARGSLPREEQYF; CDR3 DNA: TGTGCCAGCGCAAGGGGCTCGCTCCCCCGGGAGGAGCAGTACTTC
D gene: NA; J gene: TRBJ2-7; clone size: NA; V gene: TRBV19; CDR3 protein: CASSTGPYEQYF; CDR3 DNA: TGTGCCAGTAGCACAGGACCCTACGAGCAGTACTTC
D gene: NA; J gene: TRBJ1-2; clone size: NA; V gene: TRBV11-2; CDR3 protein: CASSLGFIARRLLNTF; CDR3 DNA: TGTGCCAGCAGCTTAGGATTTATAGCGCGGAGGCTCCTAAACACCTTC
D gene: TRBD1; J gene: TRBJ1-4; clone size: NA; V gene: TRBV28; CDR3 protein: CASRLPGGGEKLFF; CDR3 DNA: TGTGCCAGCAGACTCCCAGGGGGCGGTGAAAAACTGTTTTTT
D gene: NA; J gene: TRBJ2-7; clone size: NA; V gene: TRBV13; CDR3 protein: CASSLGPRGEQYF; CDR3 DNA: TGTGCCAGCAGCTTAGGACCACGGGGGGAGCAGTACTTC
D gene: NA; J gene: TRBJ2-1; clone size: NA; V gene: TRBV5-4; CDR3 protein: CASSLGDYRYNEQFF; CDR3 DNA: TGTGCCAGCAGCTTGGGTGACTATCGCTACAATGAGCAGTTCTTC
D gene: NA; J gene: TRBJ1-5; clone size: once; V gene: TRBV30; CDR3 protein: CAWSPGRNQPQHF; CDR3 DNA: TGTGCCTGGAGTCCAGGGCGGAATCAGCCCCAGCATTTT
D gene: NA; J gene: TRBJ2-3; clone size: NA; V gene: TRBV6-2/TRBV6-3; CDR3 protein: CASSLQGMPDTQYF; CDR3 DNA: TGTGCCAGCAGTTTACAGGGTATGCCAGATACGCAGTATTTT
D gene: NA; J gene: TRBJ1-6; clone size: NA; V gene: TRBV7-2; CDR3 protein: CASSIRQYNSPLHF; CDR3 DNA: TGTGCCAGCAGCATTCGACAGTATAATTCACCCCTCCACTTT
D gene: NA; J gene: TRBJ1-1; clone size: NA; V gene: TRBV18; CDR3 protein: CASSPPGGANTEAFF; CDR3 DNA: TGTGCCAGCTCACCACCCGGGGGGGCGAACACTGAAGCTTTCTTT
D gene: NA; J gene: TRBJ1-1; clone size: NA; V gene: TRBV30; CDR3 protein: CAWSVSGATEAFF; CDR3 DNA: TGTGCCTGGAGTGTGTCGGGTGCCACTGAAGCTTTCTTT
D gene: TRBD2; J gene: TRBJ2-1; clone size: NA; V gene: TRBV19; CDR3 protein: CASSMSLAGVGEQFF; CDR3 DNA: TGTGCCAGTAGTATGAGCCTAGCGGGAGTCGGTGAGCAGTTCTTC
D gene: TRBD1; J gene: TRBJ1-1; clone size: NA; V gene: TRBV6-1; CDR3 protein: CASSEMGQGYSEAFF; CDR3 DNA: TGTGCCAGCAGTGAAATGGGACAGGGGTACTCTGAAGCTTTCTTT
D gene: TRBD2; J gene: TRBJ2-1; clone size: NA; V gene: TRBV3-1/TRBV3-2; CDR3 protein: CASSQDLSWEGDEQFF; CDR3 DNA: TGTGCCAGCAGCCAAGATCTCTCATGGGAGGGTGATGAGCAGTTCTTC
D gene: NA; J gene: TRBJ2-3; clone size: NA; V gene: TRBV9; CDR3 protein: CASSVVGSTDTQYF; CDR3 DNA: TGTGCCAGCAGCGTAGTCGGTAGCACAGATACGCAGTATTTT
D gene: NA; J gene: TRBJ1-1; clone size: once; V gene: TRBV9; CDR3 protein: CASSVEGGGPIF; CDR3 DNA: TGTGCCAGCAGCGTAGAGGGAGGGGGGCCTATCTTT
D gene: TRBD2; J gene: TRBJ2-4; clone size: NA; V gene: TRBV7-2; CDR3 protein: CAAASGSPGNIQYF; CDR3 DNA: TGTGCCGCCGCCAGCGGGAGCCCGGGAAACATTCAGTACTTC
D gene: TRBD1; J gene: TRBJ1-1; clone size: NA; V gene: TRBV7-6; CDR3 protein: CASSQMTGGVEAFF; CDR3 DNA: TGTGCCAGCAGCCAGATGACAGGGGGGGTTGAAGCTTTCTTT
D gene: NA; J gene: TRBJ2-1; clone size: few; V gene: TRBV28; CDR3 protein: CASSFSHEQFF; CDR3 DNA: TGTGCCAGCAGTTTCAGTCATGAGCAGTTCTTC
D gene: NA; J gene: TRBJ1-1; clone size: once; V gene: TRBV30; CDR3 protein: CAWTAWTRKEAFF; CDR3 DNA: TGTGCCTGGACCGCCTGGACAAGAAAAGAAGCTTTCTTT
D gene: NA; J gene: TRBJ2-7; clone size: once; V gene: TRBV5-1; CDR3 protein: CASSASWTDYEQYF; CDR3 DNA: TGCGCCAGCAGCGCATCCTGGACAGACTACGAGCAGTACTTC
D gene: TRBD1; J gene: TRBJ2-2; clone size: NA; V gene: TRBV5-1; CDR3 protein: CASSIGTVWPGELFF; CDR3 DNA: TGCGCCAGCAGCATCGGGACAGTCTGGCCCGGGGAGCTGTTTTTT
D gene: NA; J gene: TRBJ1-5; clone size: NA; V gene: TRBV27; CDR3 protein: CASSLRQSHQPQHF; CDR3 DNA: TGTGCCAGCAGTTTAAGACAGAGCCATCAGCCCCAGCATTTT
D gene: TRBD2; J gene: TRBJ2-1; clone size: NA; V gene: TRBV2; CDR3 protein: CASRGPGTRRYNEQFF; CDR3 DNA: TGTGCCAGCAGGGGACCCGGGACTAGAAGATACAATGAGCAGTTCTTC
D gene: NA; J gene: TRBJ2-7; clone size: NA; V gene: TRBV5-4; CDR3 protein: CASSLQGLYEQYF; CDR3 DNA: TGTGCCAGCAGCTTGCAGGGGCTCTACGAGCAGTACTTC